Sequencing of this T cell receptor beta chain was carried out in a study of T cell responses to AZD1222 COVID-19 vaccine. Assay used: immunoSEQ multiplex PCR; TCRdb lists only in-frame clones, some missing. This sample has fewer than 130,000 clones; around 89% occur once, and the top ten carry around 1.7%. The V gene's germline CDR1 is SNHLY and CDR2 FYNNEI. This CDR3 spans 14 amino acids. V was cut by 6 bases and J by 4 bases, with 15 bases left in between. About this clone: Its antigen is currently unknown.

Study conclusions and caveats: Regions 160-218 and 743-854 dominated among vaccine-associated CD4 TCRs spanning spike. Scientists sampled the repertoires only once the peak T cell response had passed.

The origin of this receptor is an adult in good health. The genes are TRBV2 and TRBJ2-5; possibly TRBD1 for D (5 bases). Material: peripheral blood, obtained on day 0 of AZD1222 vaccination. CDR3 sequence: CASSRQQVIETQYF. CDR3 DNA: TGTGCCAGCAGCCGACAGCAGGTAATAGAGACCCAGTACTTC.